These T cell receptor beta chains were read from a single sample in a study of shared clonotypes between healthy human individuals. The data were produced by immunoSEQ multiplex PCR, yet TCRdb's version contains in-frame clones alone and is incomplete. The profile shows some 630,000 clones, about 96% of them singletons. Sequencing input: naive CD8+ T cells sorted from blood. These receptors were obtained from a woman aged 30 to 39 in good health. The CDR3 runs from the conserved cysteine through the conserved F or W. A D gene is named only where the DNA matches it firmly. Clone size, where shown, is once, few, many, or a class for clones that have expanded.

CDR3,DNA,J,D,V,size
CASSIDRGWADTQYF,TGTGCCAGCAGTATAGACAGGGGCTGGGCAGATACGCAGTATTTT,TRBJ2-3,TRBD1,TRBV6-5,-
CASSVGEGARDGGYTF,TGTGCCAGCAGTGTTGGGGAGGGAGCGAGAGATGGGGGCTACACCTTC,TRBJ1-2,-,TRBV6-1,-
CASRGAEAFF,TGTGCCAGCAGGGGTGCTGAAGCTTTCTTT,TRBJ1-1,-,TRBV6-5,few
CASSTGTGSTGELFF,TGTGCCAGCAGCACCGGGACAGGGAGCACCGGGGAGCTGTTTTTT,TRBJ2-2,TRBD1,TRBV7-6,once
CASRLGGVNTEAFF,TGTGCCAGTAGGCTCGGGGGGGTGAACACTGAAGCTTTCTTT,TRBJ1-1,-,TRBV19,-
CASSVQAGLAGETQYF,TGTGCCAGCAGCGTTCAAGCGGGACTAGCTGGGGAGACCCAGTACTTC,TRBJ2-5,TRBD2,TRBV9,once
CASSLGDYSYEQYF,TGCGCCAGCAGCTTAGGGGACTACTCCTACGAGCAGTACTTC,TRBJ2-7,TRBD2,TRBV5-1,-
CSVKQGARNEQYF,TGCAGCGTTAAACAGGGGGCGAGGAACGAGCAGTACTTC,TRBJ2-7,TRBD1,TRBV29-1,-
CASSPDSGGRAVEQFF,TGTGCCAGCAGCCCAGATTCGGGCGGGAGGGCCGTTGAGCAGTTCTTC,TRBJ2-1,TRBD2,TRBV13,-
CASSEAQVTNQPQHF,TGTGCCAGCAGTGAAGCGCAAGTTACCAATCAGCCCCAGCATTTT,TRBJ1-5,-,TRBV2,-